This T cell receptor beta chain was recovered during a study of cytomegalovirus exposure and HLA in healthy donors. PCR primers comprised 60 Vbeta and 13 Jbeta primers. TCRdb's table, derived via immunoSEQ multiplex PCR, lists solely in-frame clones and lacks some. The sample has 150,000 to 200,000 clones; around 80% are singletons. About this clone: Its antigen is unknown.

The V gene end was trimmed by 4 bases and the J gene end by 0 bases; junction bases not matched to a gene: 8. CDR3 length equals 16 residues. The germline gives CDR1 SGHNT, CDR2 YYREEE (reference sequence). The study's findings and limits: Later on, analysis showed that most CMV-associated TCR beta chains appeared to be HLA-restricted. Cytomegalovirus status was reportedly diagnosed by the classifier with high specificity and sensitivity.

Sequenced sample: PBMCs. This clonotype was sampled from a woman aged 40 to 49 in good health and CMV-seronegative. The chain recombines TRBV5-4 with TRBJ2-3; 7 bases are a match to TRBD2. CDR3 sequence reads: CASSARPGGSTDTQYF. The CDR3 DNA sequence: TGTGCCAGCAGCGCCCGGCCGGGGGGTAGCACAGATACGCAGTATTTT.